The clone carrying this T cell receptor beta chain occurred many times. The target antigen is unknown. Axillary draining lymph nodes of breast cancer patients supplied the node samples. The sample belongs to a study of breast tumors, draining lymph nodes, adjacent tissues. The CDR3 contains 14 residues. Trimming cost V 1 base and J 2 bases, with 6 bases left between them. From germline, CDR1 is LNHNV and CDR2 YYDKDF (reference sequence). TCRdb reanalysed the multiplex PCR reads using MiXCR and keeps one entry per CDR3 protein. The sample consists of 100,000 to 150,000 distinct CDR3 sequences, around 20% of them appearing once. General study findings and limits: Tumor T cell lymph node origin was a supported hypothesis, not proven. Tumor TCR diversity was below lymph nodes but above nontumor tissue.

The chain employs TRBV15 and TRBJ1-3; unclear D gene. Sequencing was carried out using axillary lymph node tissue. The sequence came from a female donor with breast cancer. Some clones in this sample may be carry-over from other donors' samples. This chain's CDR3 is CATSRAGPGNTIYF. CDR3 bases: TGTGCCACCAGCAGAGCGGGTCCTGGAAACACCATATATTTT.